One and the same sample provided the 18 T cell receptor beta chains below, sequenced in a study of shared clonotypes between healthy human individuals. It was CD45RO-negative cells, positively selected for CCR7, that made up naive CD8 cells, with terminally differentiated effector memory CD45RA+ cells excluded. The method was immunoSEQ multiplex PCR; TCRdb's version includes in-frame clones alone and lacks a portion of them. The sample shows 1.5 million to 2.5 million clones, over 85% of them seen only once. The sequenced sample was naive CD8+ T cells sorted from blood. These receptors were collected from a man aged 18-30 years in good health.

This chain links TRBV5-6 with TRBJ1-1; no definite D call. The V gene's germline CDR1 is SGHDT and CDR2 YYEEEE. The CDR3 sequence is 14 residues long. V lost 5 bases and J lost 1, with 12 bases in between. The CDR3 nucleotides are TGTGCCAGCAGGGTCGAGCTGGGGAACACTGAAGCTTTCTTT. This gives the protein CASRVELGNTEAFF.

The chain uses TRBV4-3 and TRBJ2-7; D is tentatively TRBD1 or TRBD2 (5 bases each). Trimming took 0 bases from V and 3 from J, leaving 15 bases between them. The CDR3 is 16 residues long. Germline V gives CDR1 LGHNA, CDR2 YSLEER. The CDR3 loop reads CASSQEVAGSNYEQYF. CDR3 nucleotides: TGCGCCAGCAGCCAAGAGGTCGCAGGGAGTAACTACGAGCAGTACTTC.

The CDR3 loop is CASSFPLAGGRTGELFF. CDR3 DNA: TGTGCCAGCAGCTTCCCTCTAGCGGGAGGAAGGACCGGGGAGCTGTTTTTT. The V call is TRBV12-1, the J call TRBJ2-2; the tabulated D call, TRBD2, remains unverified against the DNA. TRBV12-1 is a pseudogene segment. This CDR3 has 17 residues.

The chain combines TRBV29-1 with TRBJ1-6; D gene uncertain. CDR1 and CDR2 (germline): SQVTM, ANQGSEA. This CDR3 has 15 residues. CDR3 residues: CPLRGLALYNSPLHF. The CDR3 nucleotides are TGCCCCCTGAGAGGCCTCGCGCTTTATAATTCACCCCTCCACTTT.

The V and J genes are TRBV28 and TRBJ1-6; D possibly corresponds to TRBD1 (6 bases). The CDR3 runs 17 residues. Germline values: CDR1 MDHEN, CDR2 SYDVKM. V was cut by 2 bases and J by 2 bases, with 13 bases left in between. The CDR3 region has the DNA TGTGCCAGCAGTTTAGGTCAGGGGATCACCTATAATTCACCCCTCCACTTT. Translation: CASSLGQGITYNSPLHF.

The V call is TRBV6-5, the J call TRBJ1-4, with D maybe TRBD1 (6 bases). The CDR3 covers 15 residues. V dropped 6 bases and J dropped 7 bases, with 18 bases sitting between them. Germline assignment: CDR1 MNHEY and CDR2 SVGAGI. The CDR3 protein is CASSPIGGAFEKLFF. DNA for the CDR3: TGTGCCAGCAGCCCCATAGGGGGGGCTTTTGAAAAACTGTTTTTT.

CDR3 amino acids: CASSSTRQSQETQYF. CDR3 DNA: TGTGCCAGCAGCTCTACCAGACAGTCACAAGAGACCCAGTACTTC. V and J are TRBV7-9 and TRBJ2-5; TRBD1 might be the D (5 bases). V lost 4 bases and J lost 2, with 14 bases in between. The length of the CDR3 is 15 residues. The germline CDR1 and CDR2 sequences are SEHNR and FQNEAQ (reference sequence).

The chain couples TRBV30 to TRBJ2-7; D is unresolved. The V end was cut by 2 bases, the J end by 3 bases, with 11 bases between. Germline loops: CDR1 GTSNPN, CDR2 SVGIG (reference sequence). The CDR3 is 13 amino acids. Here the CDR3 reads CAWSSNSYYEQYF. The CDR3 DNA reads TGTGCCTGGAGTAGTAACAGTTACTACGAGCAGTACTTC.

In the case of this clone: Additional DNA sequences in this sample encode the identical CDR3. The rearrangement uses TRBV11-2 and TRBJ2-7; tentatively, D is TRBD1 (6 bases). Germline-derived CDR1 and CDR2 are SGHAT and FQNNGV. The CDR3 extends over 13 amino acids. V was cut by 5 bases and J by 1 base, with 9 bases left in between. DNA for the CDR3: TGTGCCAGCAGCCCAGGGGAGTCCTACGAGCAGTACTTC. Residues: CASSPGESYEQYF. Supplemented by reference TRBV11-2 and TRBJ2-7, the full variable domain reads EAGVAQSPRYKIIEKRQSVAFWCNPISGHATLYWYQQILGQGPKLLIQFQNNGVVDDSQLPKDRFSAERLKGVDSTLKIQPAKLEDSAVYLCASSPGESYEQYFGPGTRLTVT.

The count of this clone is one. The CDR3 spells CASSYSAGQYEQYF. DNA of the CDR3: TGTGCCAGCAGTTACTCTGCAGGGCAGTACGAGCAGTACTTC. The V and J genes are TRBV6-6 and TRBJ2-7; D is possibly TRBD1 (5 bases). The CDR3 has 14 residues. The germline V gene encodes CDR1 MNHNY and CDR2 SVGAGI (reference sequence). V gave up 0 bases and J gave up 4 bases, with 10 bases separating them.

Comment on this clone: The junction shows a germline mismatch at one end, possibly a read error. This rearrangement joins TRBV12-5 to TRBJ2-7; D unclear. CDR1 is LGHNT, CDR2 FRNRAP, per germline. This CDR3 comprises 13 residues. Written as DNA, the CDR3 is TGTGCTAGTGGTTACGGCGATACAGCTCCTGGAGACTTC. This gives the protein CASGYGDTAPGDF.

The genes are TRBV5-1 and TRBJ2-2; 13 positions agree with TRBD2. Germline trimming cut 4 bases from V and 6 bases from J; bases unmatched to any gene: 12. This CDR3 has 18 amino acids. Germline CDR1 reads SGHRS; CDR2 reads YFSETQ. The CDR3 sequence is CASSPWTSGSGAAGELFF. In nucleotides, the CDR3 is TGCGCCAGCAGCCCTTGGACTAGCGGGAGTGGGGCGGCCGGGGAGCTGTTTTTT.

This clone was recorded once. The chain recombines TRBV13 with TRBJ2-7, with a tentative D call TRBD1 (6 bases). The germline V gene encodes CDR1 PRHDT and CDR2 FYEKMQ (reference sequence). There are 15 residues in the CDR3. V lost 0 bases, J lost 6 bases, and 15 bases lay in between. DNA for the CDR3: TGTGCCAGCAGCTTAGGGGACAGATTCGGGGCCGAGCAGTACTTC. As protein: CASSLGDRFGAEQYF.

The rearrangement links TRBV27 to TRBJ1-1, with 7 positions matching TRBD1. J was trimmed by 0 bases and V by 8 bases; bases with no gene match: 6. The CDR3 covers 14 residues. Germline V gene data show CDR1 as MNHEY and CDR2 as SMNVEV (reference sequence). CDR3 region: CASAETGLNTEAFF. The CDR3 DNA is TGTGCCAGCGCGGAGACAGGGCTGAACACTGAAGCTTTCTTT.

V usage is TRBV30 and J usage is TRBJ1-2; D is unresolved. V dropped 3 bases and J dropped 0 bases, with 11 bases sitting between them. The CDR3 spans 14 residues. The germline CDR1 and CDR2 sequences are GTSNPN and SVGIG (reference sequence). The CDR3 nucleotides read TGTGCCTGGAGCGAGGCAGATCCTAACTATGGCTACACCTTC. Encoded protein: CAWSEADPNYGYTF.

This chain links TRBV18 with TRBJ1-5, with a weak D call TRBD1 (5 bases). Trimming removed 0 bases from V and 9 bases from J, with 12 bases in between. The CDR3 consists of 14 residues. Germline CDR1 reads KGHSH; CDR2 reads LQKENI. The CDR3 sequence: CASSPPGVSWPQHF. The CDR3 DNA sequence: TGTGCCAGCTCACCACCAGGGGTTTCATGGCCCCAGCATTTT.

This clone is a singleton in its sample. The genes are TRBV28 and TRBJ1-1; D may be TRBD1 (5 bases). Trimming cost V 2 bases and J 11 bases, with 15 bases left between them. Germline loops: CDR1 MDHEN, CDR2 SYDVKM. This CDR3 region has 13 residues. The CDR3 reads CASSLEDWGWAFF. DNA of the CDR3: TGTGCCAGCAGTTTAGAAGACTGGGGGTGGGCTTTCTTT.

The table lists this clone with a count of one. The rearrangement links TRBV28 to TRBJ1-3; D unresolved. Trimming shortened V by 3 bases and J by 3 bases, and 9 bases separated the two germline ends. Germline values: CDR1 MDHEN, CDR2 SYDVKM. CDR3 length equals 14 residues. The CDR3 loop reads CASSLRIVGNTIYF. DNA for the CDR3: TGTGCCAGCAGTTTGAGGATCGTTGGAAACACCATATATTTT.